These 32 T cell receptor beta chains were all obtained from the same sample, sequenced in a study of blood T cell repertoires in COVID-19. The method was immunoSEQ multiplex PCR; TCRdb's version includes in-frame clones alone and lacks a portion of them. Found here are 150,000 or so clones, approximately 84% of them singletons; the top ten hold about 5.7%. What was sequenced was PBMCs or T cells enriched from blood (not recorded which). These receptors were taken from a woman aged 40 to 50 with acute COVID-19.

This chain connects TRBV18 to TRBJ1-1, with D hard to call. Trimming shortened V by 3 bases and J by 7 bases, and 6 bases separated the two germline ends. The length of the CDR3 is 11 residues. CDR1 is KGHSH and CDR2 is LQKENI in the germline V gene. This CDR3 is CASSPQYEAFF. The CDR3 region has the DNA TGTGCCAGCTCACCCCAGTATGAAGCTTTCTTT.

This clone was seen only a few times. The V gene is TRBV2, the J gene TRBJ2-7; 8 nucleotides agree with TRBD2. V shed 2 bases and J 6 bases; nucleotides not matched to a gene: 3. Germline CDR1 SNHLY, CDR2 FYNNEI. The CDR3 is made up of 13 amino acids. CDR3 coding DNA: TGTGCCAGCAGTGAATTGGGACTAGGCGAGCAGTACGTC. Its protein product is CASSELGLGEQYV.

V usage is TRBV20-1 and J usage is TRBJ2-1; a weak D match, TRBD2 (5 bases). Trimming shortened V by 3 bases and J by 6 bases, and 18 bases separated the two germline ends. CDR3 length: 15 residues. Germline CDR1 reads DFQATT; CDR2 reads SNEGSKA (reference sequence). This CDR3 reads CSASLSSAFRNEQFF. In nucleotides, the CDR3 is TGCAGTGCTAGTTTAAGTAGCGCCTTCCGCAATGAGCAGTTCTTC.

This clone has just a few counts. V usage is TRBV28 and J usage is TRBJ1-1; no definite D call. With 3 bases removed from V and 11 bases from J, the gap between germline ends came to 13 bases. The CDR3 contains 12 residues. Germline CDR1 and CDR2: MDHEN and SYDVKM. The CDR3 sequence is CASSFMWRDAFF. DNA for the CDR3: TGTGCCAGCAGTTTTATGTGGCGGGATGCTTTCTTT.

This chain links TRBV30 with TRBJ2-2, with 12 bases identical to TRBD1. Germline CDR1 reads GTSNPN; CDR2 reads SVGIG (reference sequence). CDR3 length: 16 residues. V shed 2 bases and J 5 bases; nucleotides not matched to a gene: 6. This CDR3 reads CAWSNSGQGATGELFF. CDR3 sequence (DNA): TGTGCCTGGAGTAATTCGGGACAGGGGGCGACCGGGGAGCTGTTTTTT.

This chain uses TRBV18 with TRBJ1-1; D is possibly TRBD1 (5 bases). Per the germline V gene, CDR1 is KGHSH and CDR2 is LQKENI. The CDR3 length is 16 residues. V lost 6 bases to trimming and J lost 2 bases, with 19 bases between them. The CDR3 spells CASSTPGGDRNTEAFF. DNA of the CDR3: TGTGCCAGCTCGACGCCCGGGGGAGATCGTAACACTGAAGCTTTCTTT.

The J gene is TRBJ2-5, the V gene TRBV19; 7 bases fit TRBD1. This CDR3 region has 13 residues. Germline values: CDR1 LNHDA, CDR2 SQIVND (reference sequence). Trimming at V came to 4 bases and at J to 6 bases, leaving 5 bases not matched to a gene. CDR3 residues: CASSKSTGKTQYF. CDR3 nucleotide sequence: TGTGCCAGTAGTAAGTCGACAGGGAAGACCCAGTACTTC. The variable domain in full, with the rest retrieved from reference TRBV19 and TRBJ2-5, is DGGITQSPKYLFRKEGQNVTLSCEQNLNHDAMYWYRQDPGQGLRLIYYSQIVNDFQKGDIAEGYSVSREKKESFPLTVTSAQKNPTAFYLCASSKSTGKTQYFGPGTRLLVL.

CDR3: CSAMTTSGRAVGETQYF. CDR3 nucleotides: TGCAGCGCCATGACGACTAGCGGGAGGGCCGTGGGAGAGACCCAGTACTTC. The gene calls are TRBV29-1 and TRBJ2-5; 14 bases line up with TRBD2. The germline gives CDR1 SQVTM, CDR2 ANQGSEA. The CDR3 covers 17 residues. After removal of 7 bases from V and 4 bases from J, the junction contained 14 bases not matched to a gene. The whole variable domain, remainder taken from reference TRBV29-1 and TRBJ2-5, is SAVISQKPSRDICQRGTSLTIQCQVDSQVTMMFWYRQQPGQSLTLIATANQGSEATYESGFVIDKFPISRPNLTFSTLTVSNMSPEDSSIYLCSAMTTSGRAVGETQYFGPGTRLLVL.

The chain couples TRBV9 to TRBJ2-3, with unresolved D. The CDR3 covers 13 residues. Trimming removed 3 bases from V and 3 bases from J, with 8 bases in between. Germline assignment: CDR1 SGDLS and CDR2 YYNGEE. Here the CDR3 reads CASSGWATDTQYF. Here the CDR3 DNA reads TGTGCCAGCAGCGGGTGGGCAACAGATACGCAGTATTTT.

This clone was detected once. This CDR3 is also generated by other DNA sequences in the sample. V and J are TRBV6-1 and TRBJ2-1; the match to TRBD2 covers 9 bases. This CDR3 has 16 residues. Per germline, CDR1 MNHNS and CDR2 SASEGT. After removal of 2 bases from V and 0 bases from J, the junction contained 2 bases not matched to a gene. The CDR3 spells CASSESLAGSYNEQFF. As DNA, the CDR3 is TGTGCCAGCAGTGAATCACTAGCGGGCTCCTACAATGAGCAGTTCTTC.

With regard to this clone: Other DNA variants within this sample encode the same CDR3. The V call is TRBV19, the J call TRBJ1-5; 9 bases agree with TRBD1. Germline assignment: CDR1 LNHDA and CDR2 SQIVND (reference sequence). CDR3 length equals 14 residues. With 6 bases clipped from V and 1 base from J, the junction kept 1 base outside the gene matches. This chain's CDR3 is CASRDRGSNQPQHF. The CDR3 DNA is TGTGCCAGTAGAGACAGGGGGAGCAATCAGCCCCAGCATTTT.

The CDR3 bases are TGTGCCAGCAGCCCGAGGACAGGGGTCGGCTCAGATACGCAGTATTTT. This sequence encodes CASSPRTGVGSDTQYF. The chain carries TRBV7-9 and TRBJ2-3; TRBD1 matches 9 bases. This CDR3 is 16 amino acids long. V trimming: 5 bases; J trimming: 4 bases; junction bases outside the gene matches: 10. Germline-derived CDR1 and CDR2 are SEHNR and FQNEAQ (reference sequence).

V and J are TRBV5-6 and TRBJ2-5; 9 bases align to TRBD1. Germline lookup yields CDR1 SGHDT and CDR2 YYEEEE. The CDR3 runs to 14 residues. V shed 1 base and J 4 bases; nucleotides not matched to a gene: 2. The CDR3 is CASSLRDRVETQYF. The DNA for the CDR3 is TGTGCCAGCAGCTTGCGGGACAGGGTAGAGACCCAGTACTTC.

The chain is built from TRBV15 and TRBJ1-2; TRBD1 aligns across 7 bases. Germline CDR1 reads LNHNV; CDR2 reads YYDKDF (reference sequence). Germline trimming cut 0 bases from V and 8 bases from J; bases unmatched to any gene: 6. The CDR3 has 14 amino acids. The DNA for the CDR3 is TGTGCCACCAGCAGAGATATTACGGACAGGGGCTACACCTTC. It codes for CATSRDITDRGYTF.

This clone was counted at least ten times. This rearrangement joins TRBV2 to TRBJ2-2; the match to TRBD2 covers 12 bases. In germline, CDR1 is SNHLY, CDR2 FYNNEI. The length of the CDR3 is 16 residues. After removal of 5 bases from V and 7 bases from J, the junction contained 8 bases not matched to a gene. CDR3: CASSSSSGRAGGELFF. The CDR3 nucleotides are TGTGCCAGCAGTTCCTCTAGCGGGAGGGCCGGCGGGGAGCTGTTTTTT. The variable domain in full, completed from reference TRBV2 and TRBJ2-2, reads EPEVTQTPSHQVTQMGQEVILRCVPISNHLYFYWYRQILGQKVEFLVSFYNNEISEKSEIFDDQFSVERPDGSNFTLKIRSTKLEDSAMYFCASSSSSGRAGGELFFGEGSRLTVL.

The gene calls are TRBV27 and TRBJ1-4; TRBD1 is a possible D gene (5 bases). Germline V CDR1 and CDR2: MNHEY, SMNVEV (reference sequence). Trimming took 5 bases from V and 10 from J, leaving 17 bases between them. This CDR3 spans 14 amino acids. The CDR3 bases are TGTGCCAGCAGTCTACAGGTACAGCTCGGAAAACTGTTTTTT. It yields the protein CASSLQVQLGKLFF.

This CDR3 is CASSWSGRRMPGGYTF. The CDR3 DNA reads as TGTGCCAGCAGTTGGTCAGGGAGGCGAATGCCAGGTGGCTACACCTTC. This chain uses TRBV6-5 with TRBJ1-2, with D possibly TRBD1 on 5 matching bases. Trimming left V 4 bases short and J 7 bases short, with 22 bases between. The germline CDR1 and CDR2 sequences are MNHEY and SVGAGI. The CDR3 is 16 amino acids.

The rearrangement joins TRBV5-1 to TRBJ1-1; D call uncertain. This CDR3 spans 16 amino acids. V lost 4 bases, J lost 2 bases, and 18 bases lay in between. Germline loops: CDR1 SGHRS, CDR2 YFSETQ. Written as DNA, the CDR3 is TGCGCCAGCAGCCCCCTGGAGGGAGGGATTAACACTGAAGCTTTCTTT. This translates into CASSPLEGGINTEAFF.

The CDR3 sequence is CASSGPDITDEQYF. As DNA, the CDR3 is TGTGCCAGCAGTGGCCCGGACATAACCGACGAGCAGTACTTC. V is TRBV25-1 and J is TRBJ2-7; TRBD1 might be the D (5 bases). This CDR3 is built from 14 residues. The germline CDR1 and CDR2 sequences are MGHDK and SYGVNS. Trimming left V 4 bases short and J 5 bases short, with 15 bases between.

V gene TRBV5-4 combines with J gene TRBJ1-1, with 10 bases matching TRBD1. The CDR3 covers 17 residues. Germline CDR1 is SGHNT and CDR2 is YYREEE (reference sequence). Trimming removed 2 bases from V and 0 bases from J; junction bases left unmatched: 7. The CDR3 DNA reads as TGTGCCAGCAGCTTCGATCGGACAGGGGGGATGAACACTGAAGCTTTCTTT. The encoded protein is CASSFDRTGGMNTEAFF.

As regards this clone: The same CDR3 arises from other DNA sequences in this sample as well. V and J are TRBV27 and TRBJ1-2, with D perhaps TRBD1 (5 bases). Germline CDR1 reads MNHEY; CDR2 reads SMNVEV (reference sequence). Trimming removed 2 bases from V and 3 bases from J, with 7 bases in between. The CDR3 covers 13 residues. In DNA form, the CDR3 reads TGTGCCAGCAGTTTACAGGGTCACTATGGCTACACCTTC. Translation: CASSLQGHYGYTF.

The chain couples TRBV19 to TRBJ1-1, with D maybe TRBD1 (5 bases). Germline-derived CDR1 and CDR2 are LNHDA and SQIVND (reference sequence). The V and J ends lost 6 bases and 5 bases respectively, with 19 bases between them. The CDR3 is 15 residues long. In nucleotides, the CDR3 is TGTGCCAGTAGCGTAACAGGTGCCCCCCGTACTGAAGCTTTCTTT. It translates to CASSVTGAPRTEAFF.

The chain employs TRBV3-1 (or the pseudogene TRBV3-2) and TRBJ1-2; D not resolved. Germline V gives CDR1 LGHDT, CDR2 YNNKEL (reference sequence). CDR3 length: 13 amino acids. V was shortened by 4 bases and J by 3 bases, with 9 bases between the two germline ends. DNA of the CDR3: TGTGCCAGCAGCCGGGCCGAATACTATGGCTACACCTTC. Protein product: CASSRAEYYGYTF.

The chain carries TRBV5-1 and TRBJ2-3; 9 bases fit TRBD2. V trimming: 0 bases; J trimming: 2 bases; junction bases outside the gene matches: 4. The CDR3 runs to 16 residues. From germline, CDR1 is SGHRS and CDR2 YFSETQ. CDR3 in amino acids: CASSLGLAVPTDTQYF. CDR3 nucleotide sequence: TGCGCCAGCAGCTTGGGACTAGCGGTCCCCACAGATACGCAGTATTTT.

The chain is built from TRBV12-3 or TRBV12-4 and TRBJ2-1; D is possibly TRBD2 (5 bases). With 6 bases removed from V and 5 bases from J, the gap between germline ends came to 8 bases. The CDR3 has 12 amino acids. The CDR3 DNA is TGTGCCAGCAGCTCGACTAACAATGAGCAGTTCTTC. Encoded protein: CASSSTNNEQFF.

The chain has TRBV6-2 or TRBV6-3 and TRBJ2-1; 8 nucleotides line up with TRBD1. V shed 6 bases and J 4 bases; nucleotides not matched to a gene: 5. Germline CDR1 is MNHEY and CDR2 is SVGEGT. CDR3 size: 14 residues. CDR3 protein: CASSKGQEYNEQFF. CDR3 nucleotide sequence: TGTGCCAGCAGCAAGGGACAGGAGTACAATGAGCAGTTCTTC.

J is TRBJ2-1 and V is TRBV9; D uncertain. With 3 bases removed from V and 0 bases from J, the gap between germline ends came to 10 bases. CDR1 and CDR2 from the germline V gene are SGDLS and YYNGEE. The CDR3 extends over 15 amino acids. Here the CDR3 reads CASSDFYSSYNEQFF. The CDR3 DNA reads TGTGCCAGCAGCGACTTCTACAGCTCCTACAATGAGCAGTTCTTC.

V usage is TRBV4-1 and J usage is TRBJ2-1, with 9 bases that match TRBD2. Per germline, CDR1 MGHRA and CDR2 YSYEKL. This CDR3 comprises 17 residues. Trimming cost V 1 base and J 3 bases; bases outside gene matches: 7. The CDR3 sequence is CASSQGLLAGRYNEQFF. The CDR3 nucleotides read TGCGCCAGCAGCCAAGGGTTACTAGCGGGCCGCTACAATGAGCAGTTCTTC.

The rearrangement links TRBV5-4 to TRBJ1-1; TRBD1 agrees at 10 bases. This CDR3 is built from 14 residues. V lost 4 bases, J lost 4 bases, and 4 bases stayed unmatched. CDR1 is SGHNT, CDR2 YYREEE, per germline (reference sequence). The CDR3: CASSLGQGGTEAFF. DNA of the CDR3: TGTGCCAGCAGCCTCGGACAGGGGGGCACTGAAGCTTTCTTT.

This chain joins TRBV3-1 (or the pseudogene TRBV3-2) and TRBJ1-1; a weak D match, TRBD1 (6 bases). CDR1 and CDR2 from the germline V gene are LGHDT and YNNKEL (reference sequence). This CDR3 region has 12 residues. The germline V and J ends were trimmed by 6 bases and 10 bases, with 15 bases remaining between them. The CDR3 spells CASSGAGEGAFF. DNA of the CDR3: TGTGCCAGCAGTGGAGCAGGGGAAGGAGCTTTCTTT.

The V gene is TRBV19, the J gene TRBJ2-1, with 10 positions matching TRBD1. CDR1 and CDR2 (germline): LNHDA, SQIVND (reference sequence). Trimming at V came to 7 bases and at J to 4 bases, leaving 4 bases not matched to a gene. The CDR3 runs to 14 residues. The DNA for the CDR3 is TGTGCCAGTAACCGGGACAGGGGTTACAATGAGCAGTTCTTC. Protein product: CASNRDRGYNEQFF. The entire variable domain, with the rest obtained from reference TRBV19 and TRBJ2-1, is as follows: DGGITQSPKYLFRKEGQNVTLSCEQNLNHDAMYWYRQDPGQGLRLIYYSQIVNDFQKGDIAEGYSVSREKKESFPLTVTSAQKNPTAFYLCASNRDRGYNEQFFGPGTRLTVL.

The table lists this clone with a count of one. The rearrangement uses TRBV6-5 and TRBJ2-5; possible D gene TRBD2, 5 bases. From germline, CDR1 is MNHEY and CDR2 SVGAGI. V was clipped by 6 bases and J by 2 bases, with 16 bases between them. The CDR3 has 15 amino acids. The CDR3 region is CASRISEDLQETQYF. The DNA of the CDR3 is TGTGCCAGCAGAATTAGCGAGGACTTGCAAGAGACCCAGTACTTC.